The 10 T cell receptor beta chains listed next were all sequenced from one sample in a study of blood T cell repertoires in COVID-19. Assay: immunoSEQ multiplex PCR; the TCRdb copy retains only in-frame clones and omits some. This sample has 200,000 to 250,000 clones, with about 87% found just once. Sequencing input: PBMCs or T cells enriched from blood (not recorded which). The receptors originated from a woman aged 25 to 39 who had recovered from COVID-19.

CDR3 nucleotides: TGCGCCAGCGCCCGGTCAATGTACCAAGAGACCCAGTACTTC. This codes for CASARSMYQETQYF. The rearrangement joins TRBV4-3 to TRBJ2-5; D unresolved. The V end lost 8 bases, the J end lost 0 bases, and 13 bases lay between the germline ends. Germline V lookup: CDR1 LGHNA, CDR2 YSLEER. The CDR3 runs 14 residues.

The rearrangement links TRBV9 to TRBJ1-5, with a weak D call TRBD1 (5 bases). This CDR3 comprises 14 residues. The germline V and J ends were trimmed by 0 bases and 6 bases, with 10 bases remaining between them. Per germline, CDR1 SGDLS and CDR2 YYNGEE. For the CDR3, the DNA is TGTGCCAGCAGCGTAGCAGGGTCGGGTCAGCCCCAGCATTTT. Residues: CASSVAGSGQPQHF.

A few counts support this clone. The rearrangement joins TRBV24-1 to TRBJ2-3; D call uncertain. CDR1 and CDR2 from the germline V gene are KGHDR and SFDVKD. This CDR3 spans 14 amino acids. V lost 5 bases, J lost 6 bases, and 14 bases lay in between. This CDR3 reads CATSANREWDTQYF. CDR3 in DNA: TGTGCCACCAGTGCGAACCGAGAATGGGATACGCAGTATTTT.

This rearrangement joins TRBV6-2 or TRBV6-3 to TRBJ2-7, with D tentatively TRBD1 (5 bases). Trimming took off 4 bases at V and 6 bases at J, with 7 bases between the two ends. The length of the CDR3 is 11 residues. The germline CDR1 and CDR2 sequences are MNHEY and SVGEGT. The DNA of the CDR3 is TGTGCCAGCAGTTGGGGCACCGAGCAGTACTTC. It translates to CASSWGTEQYF.

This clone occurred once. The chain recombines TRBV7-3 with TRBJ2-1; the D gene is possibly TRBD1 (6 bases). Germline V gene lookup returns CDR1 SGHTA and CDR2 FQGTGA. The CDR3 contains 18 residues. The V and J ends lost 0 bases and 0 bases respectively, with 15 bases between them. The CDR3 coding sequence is TGTGCCAGCAGCTTAACAGCCTTTTGGGGGCGCTCCTACAATGAGCAGTTCTTC. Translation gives CASSLTAFWGRSYNEQFF.

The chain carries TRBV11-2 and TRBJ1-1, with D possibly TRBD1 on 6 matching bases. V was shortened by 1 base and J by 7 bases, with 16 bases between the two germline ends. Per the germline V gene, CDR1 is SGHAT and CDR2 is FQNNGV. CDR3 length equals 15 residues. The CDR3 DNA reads TGTGCCAGCAGCTTAGCGGGGGGGCGGGCGAGTGAAGCTTTCTTT. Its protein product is CASSLAGGRASEAFF.

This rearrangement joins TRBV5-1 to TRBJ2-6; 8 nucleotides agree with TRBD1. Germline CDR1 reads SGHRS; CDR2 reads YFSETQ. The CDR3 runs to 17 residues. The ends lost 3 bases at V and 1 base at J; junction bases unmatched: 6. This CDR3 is CASSSAGTGSGANVLTF. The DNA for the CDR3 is TGCGCCAGCAGCTCTGCCGGGACAGGTTCTGGGGCCAACGTCCTGACTTTC. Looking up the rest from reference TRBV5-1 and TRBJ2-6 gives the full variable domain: KAGVTQTPRYLIKTRGQQVTLSCSPISGHRSVSWYQQTPGQGLQFLFEYFSETQRNKGNFPGRFSGRQFSNSRSEMNVSTLELGDSALYLCASSSAGTGSGANVLTFGAGSRLTVL.

CDR3 sequence reads: CASSVATATSGVADTQYF. The DNA for the CDR3 is TGTGCCAGCAGCGTAGCTACCGCGACTAGCGGGGTCGCAGATACGCAGTATTTT. This chain links TRBV9 with TRBJ2-3; 11 bases agree with TRBD2. The CDR3 extends over 18 amino acids. Germline CDR1 is SGDLS and CDR2 is YYNGEE. V dropped 0 bases and J dropped 4; count of bases not matched to a gene: 10.

The CDR3 loop reads CASSQSGGQSGNTIYF. The CDR3, as DNA: TGTGCCAGCAGCCAATCGGGAGGGCAGAGTGGAAACACCATATATTTT. The chain employs TRBV16 and TRBJ1-3; D is uncertain. V was clipped by 0 bases and J by 3 bases, with 12 bases between them. Germline V gene data show CDR1 as KGHSY and CDR2 as FQNENV. CDR3 length: 16 residues.

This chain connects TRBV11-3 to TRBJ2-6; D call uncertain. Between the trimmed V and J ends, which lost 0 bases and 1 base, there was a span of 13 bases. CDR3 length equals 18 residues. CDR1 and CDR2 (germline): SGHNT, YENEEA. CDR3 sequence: CASSLDSTSRSGANVLTF. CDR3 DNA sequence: TGTGCCAGCAGCTTAGATTCTACGTCGAGATCTGGGGCCAACGTCCTGACTTTC.